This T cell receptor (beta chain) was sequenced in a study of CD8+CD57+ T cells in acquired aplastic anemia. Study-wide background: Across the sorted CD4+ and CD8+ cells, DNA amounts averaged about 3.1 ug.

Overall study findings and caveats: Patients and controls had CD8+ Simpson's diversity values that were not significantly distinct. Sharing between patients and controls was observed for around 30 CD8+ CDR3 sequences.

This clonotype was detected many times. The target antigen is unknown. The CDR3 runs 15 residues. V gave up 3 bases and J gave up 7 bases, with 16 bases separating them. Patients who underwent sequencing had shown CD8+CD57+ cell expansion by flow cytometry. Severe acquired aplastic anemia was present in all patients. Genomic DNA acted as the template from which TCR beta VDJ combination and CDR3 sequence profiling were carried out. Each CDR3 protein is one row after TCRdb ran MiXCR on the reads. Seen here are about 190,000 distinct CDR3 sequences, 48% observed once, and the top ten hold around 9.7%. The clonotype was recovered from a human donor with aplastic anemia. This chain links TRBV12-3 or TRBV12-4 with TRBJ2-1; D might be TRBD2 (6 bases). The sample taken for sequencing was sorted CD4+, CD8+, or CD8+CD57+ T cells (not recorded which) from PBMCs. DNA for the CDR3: TGTGCCAGCAGTTTTACCCCAATAGCGGCGAATGAGCAGTTCTTC. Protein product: CASSFTPIAANEQFF.